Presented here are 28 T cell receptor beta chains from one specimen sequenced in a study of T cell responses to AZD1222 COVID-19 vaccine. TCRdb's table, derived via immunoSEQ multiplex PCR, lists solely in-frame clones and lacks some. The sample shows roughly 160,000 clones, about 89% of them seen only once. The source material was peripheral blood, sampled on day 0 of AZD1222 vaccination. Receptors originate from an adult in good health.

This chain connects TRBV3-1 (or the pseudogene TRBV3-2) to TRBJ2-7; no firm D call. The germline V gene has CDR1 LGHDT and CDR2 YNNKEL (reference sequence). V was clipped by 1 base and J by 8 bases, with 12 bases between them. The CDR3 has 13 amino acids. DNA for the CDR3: TGTGCCAGCAGCCAAGTTGAAGTTGGGCAGCAGTACTTC. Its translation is CASSQVEVGQQYF.

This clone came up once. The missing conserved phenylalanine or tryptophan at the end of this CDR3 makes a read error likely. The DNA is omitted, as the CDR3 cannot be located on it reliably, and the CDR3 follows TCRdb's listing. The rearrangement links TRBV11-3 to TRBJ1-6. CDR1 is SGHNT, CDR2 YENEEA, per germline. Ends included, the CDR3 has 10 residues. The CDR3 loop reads CASSFLPSIH.

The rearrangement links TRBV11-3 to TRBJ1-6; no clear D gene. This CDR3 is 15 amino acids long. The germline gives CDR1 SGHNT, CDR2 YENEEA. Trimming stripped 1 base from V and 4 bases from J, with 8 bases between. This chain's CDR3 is CASSLVWQYNSPLHF. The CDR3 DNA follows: TGTGCCAGCAGCTTAGTATGGCAGTATAATTCACCCCTCCACTTT.

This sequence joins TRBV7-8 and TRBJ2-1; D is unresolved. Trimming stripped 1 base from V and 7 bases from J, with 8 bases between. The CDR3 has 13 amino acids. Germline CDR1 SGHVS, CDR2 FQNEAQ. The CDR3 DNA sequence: TGTGCCAGCAGCTTAGAGTCTTCAAATGAGCAGTTCTTC. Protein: CASSLESSNEQFF.

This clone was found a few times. This chain's CDR3 is CASSHRLRKSQPQHF. DNA of the CDR3: TGTGCCAGCAGTCACAGGTTAAGGAAAAGTCAGCCCCAGCATTTT. V usage is TRBV28 and J usage is TRBJ1-5; tentatively, D is TRBD1 (5 bases). Between the trimmed V and J ends, which lost 5 bases and 6 bases, there was a span of 17 bases. Germline V gene lookup returns CDR1 MDHEN and CDR2 SYDVKM. CDR3 length: 15 residues.

The chain's CDR3 is CASSQDRDSPRYNEQFF. CDR3 bases: TGTGCCAGCAGCCAAGATCGGGACAGCCCAAGATACAATGAGCAGTTCTTC. The J gene is TRBJ2-1, the V gene TRBV4-2; TRBD1 agrees at 7 bases. CDR3 length: 17 residues. Germline V gene sequence: CDR1 LGHNA, CDR2 YNFKEQ. V lost 0 bases, J lost 4 bases, and 9 bases stayed unmatched.

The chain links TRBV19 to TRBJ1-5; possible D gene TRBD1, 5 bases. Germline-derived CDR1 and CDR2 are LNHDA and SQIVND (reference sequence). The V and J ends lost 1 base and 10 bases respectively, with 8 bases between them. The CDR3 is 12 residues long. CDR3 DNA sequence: TGTGCCAGTAGTATAGGGGGGGGACCCCAGCATTTT. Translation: CASSIGGGPQHF.

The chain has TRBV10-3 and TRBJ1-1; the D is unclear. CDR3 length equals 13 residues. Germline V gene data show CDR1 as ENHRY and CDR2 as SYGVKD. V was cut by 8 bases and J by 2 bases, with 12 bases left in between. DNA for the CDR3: TGTGCCATCCACGAAGGCGGCAACACTGAAGCTTTCTTT. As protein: CAIHEGGNTEAFF.

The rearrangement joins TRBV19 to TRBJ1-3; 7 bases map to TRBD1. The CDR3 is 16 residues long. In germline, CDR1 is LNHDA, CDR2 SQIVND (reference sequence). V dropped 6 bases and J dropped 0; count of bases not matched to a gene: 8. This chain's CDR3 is CASSVGQPGSGNTIYF. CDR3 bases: TGTGCCAGTAGCGTGGGACAGCCCGGCTCTGGAAACACCATATATTTT.

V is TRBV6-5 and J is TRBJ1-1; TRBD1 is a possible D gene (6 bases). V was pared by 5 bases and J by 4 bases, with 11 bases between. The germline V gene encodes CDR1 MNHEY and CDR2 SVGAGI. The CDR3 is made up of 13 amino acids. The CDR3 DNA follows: TGTGCCAGCAGTCAAAACAGGGTCACTGAAGCTTTCTTT. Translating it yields CASSQNRVTEAFF.

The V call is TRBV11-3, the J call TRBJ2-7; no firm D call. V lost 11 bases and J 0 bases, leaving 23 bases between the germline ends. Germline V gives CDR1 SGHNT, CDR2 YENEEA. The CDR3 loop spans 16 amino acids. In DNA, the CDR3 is TGTGCCGACACGGACGAGATAACAGCAATCTCCTACGAGCAGTACTTC. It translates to CADTDEITAISYEQYF.

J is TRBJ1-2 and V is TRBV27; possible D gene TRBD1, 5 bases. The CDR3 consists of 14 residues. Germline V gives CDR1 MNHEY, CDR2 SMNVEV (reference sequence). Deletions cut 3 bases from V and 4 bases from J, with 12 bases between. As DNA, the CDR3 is TGTGCCAGCAGTTTTAAGGGACGGTTCTATGGCTACACCTTC. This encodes CASSFKGRFYGYTF.

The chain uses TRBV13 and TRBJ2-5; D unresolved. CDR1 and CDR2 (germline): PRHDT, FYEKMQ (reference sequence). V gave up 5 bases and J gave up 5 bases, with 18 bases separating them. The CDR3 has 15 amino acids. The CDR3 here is CASSPALGSWETQYF. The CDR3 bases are TGTGCCAGCAGCCCAGCCTTAGGGTCCTGGGAGACCCAGTACTTC.

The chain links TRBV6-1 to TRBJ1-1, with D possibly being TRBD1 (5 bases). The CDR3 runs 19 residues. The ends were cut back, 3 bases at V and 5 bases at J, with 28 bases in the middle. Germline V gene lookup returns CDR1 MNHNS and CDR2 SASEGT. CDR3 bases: TGTGCCAGCAGTGACGGGACGCGAGAGCATTTTCTTAAGCGAACTGAAGCTTTCTTT. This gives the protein CASSDGTREHFLKRTEAFF.

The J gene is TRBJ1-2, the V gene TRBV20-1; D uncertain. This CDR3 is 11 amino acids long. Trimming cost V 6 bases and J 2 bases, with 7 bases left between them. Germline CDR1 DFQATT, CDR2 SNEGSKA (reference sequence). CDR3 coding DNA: TGCAGTGCCTCAGAGAACTATGGCTACACCTTC. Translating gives CSASENYGYTF.

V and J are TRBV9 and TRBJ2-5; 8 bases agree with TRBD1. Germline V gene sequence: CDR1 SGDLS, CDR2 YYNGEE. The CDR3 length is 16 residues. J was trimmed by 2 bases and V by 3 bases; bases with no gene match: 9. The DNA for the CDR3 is TGTGCCAGCAGCGGTCGGACAGGGCCGAATCAAGAGACCCAGTACTTC. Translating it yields CASSGRTGPNQETQYF.

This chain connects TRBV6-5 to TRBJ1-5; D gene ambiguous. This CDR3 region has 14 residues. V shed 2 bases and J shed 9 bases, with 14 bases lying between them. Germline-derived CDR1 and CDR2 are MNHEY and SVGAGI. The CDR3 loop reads CASSYGESKAPQHF. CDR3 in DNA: TGTGCCAGCAGTTACGGGGAGAGCAAGGCGCCCCAGCATTTT.

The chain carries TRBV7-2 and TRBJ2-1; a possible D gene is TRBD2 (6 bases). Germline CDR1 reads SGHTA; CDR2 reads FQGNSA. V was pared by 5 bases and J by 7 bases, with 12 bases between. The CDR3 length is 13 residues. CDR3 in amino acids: CASSPGRGNEQFF. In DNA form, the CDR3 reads TGTGCCAGCAGCCCCGGGAGAGGAAATGAGCAGTTCTTC.

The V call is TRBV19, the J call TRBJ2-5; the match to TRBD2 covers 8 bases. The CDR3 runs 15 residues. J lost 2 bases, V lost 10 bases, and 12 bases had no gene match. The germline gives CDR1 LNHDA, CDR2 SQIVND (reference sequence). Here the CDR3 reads CATSSGGLAQETQYF. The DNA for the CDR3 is TGTGCCACCTCCTCGGGGGGGCTGGCACAAGAGACCCAGTACTTC.

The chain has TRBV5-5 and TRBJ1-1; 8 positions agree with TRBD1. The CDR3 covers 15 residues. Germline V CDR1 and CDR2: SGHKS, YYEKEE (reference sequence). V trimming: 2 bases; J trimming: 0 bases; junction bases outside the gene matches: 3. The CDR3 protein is CASSLTGGVNTEAFF. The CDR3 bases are TGTGCCAGCAGCTTAACAGGGGGGGTGAACACTGAAGCTTTCTTT.

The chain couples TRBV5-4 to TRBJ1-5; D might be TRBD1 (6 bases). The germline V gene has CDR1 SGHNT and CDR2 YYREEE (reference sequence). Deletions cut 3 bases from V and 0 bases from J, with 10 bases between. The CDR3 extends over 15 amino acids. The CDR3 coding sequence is TGTGCCAGCAGCTCTCAGGGGAATAGCAATCAGCCCCAGCATTTT. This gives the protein CASSSQGNSNQPQHF. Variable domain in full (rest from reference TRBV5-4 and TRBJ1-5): ETGVTQSPTHLIKTRGQQVTLRCSSQSGHNTVSWYQQALGQGPQFIFQYYREEENGRGNFPPRFSGLQFPNYSSELNVNALELDDSALYLCASSSQGNSNQPQHFGDGTRLSIL.

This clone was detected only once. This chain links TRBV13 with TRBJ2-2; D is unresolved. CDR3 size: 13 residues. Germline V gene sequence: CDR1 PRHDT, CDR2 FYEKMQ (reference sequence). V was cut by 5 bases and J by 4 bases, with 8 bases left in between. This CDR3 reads CASSTRRTGELFF. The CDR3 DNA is TGTGCCAGCAGCACGCGACGCACCGGGGAGCTGTTTTTT.

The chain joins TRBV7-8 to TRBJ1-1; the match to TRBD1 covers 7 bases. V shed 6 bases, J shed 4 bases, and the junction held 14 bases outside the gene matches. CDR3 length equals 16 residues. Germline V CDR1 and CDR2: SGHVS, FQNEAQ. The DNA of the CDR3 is TGTGCCAGCAGAAGACAGGGAATTGGGTTGAGCACTGAAGCTTTCTTT. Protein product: CASRRQGIGLSTEAFF. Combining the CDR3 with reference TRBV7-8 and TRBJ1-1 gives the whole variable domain GAGVSQSPRYKVAKRGQDVALRCDPISGHVSLFWYQQALGQGPEFLTYFQNEAQLDKSGLPSDRFFAERPEGSVSTLKIQRTQQEDSAVYLCASRRQGIGLSTEAFFGQGTRLTVV.

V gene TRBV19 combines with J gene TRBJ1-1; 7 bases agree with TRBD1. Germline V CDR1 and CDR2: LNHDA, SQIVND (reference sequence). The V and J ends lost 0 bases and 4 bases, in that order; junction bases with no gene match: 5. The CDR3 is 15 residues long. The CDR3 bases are TGTGCCAGTAGTATAGATACAGGGGTGGGCACTGAAGCTTTCTTT. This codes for CASSIDTGVGTEAFF.

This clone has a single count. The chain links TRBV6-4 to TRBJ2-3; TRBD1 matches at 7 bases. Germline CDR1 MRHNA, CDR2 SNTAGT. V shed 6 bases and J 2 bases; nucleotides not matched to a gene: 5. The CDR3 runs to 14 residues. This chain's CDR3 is CASRAGQATDTQYF. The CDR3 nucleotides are TGTGCCAGCAGAGCAGGACAGGCCACAGATACGCAGTATTTT.

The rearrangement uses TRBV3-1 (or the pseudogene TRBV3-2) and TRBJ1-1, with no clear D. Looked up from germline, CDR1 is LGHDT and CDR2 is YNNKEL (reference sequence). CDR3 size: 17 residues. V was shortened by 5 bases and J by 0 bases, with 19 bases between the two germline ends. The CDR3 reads CASSTSGLGRMNTEAFF. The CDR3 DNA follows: TGTGCCAGCAGCACCTCCGGACTTGGGCGAATGAACACTGAAGCTTTCTTT.

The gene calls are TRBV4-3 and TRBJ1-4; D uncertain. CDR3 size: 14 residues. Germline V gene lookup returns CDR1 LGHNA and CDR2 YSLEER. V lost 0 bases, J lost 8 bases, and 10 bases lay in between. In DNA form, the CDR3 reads TGCGCCAGCAGCCAAGAGACATTGGGAGAAAAACTGTTTTTT. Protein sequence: CASSQETLGEKLFF.

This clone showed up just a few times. The CDR3 nucleotides are TGTGCCAGCATATACGGGACCGGGGAGCTGTTTTTT. It translates to CASIYGTGELFF. The chain links TRBV2 to TRBJ2-2, with unresolved D. Germline V CDR1 and CDR2: SNHLY, FYNNEI. V shed 7 bases and J shed 5 bases, with 8 bases lying between them. The CDR3 runs to 12 residues.